This T cell receptor beta chain comes out of a study of lymphopenia after photon versus proton radiotherapy. Note on this clone: Its matching antigen is unknown.

Study-wide findings and caveats: Authors raise, but do not show, better survival with proton therapy. Post-nadir TCR diversity decline inversely tracked overall survival among those who died. Post-nadir diversity loss with photons came from oligoclonal expansion, particularly CD8+ Temra cells.

Assay used: immunoSEQ multiplex PCR; TCRdb lists only in-frame clones, some missing. The data contain 15,000 to 20,000 clones, about nine tenths of them singletons. Germline V lookup: CDR1 SGHNT, CDR2 YYREEE (reference sequence). V shed 6 bases and J 8 bases; nucleotides not matched to a gene: 13. The CDR3 is made up of 15 amino acids. Sequences were derived from peripheral blood, sampled from a patient treated with proton-based radiotherapy. The chain carries TRBV5-4 and TRBJ2-1; TRBD2 aligns across 8 bases. This clonotype was sampled from a man aged 65 to 79 with pancreatic cancer. The CDR3 is CASIRGGLPSDEQFF. The CDR3 nucleotides are TGTGCCAGCATCCGCGGGGGGCTCCCTAGCGATGAGCAGTTCTTC.